The 30 T cell receptor beta chains in this list originate from one sample, sequenced in a study of T cell responses to AZD1222 COVID-19 vaccine. TCRdb's copy holds only in-frame clones and misses some; the assay was immunoSEQ multiplex PCR. The sample has about 150,000 clones, around 90% seen once. This sample comprised peripheral blood, obtained on day 0 of AZD1222 vaccination. The receptor set was obtained from an adult in good health.

The chain joins TRBV4-1 to TRBJ2-3, with 9 bases fitting TRBD1. This CDR3 has 16 amino acids. The V and J ends lost 5 bases and 3 bases, in that order; junction bases with no gene match: 9. Per germline, CDR1 MGHRA and CDR2 YSYEKL. CDR3 residues: CASSSGQGSRTDTQYF. The CDR3 DNA is TGCGCCAGCAGCTCCGGACAGGGGAGTAGGACAGATACGCAGTATTTT.

The V and J genes are TRBV5-8 and TRBJ1-6; the match to TRBD1 covers 7 bases. The V gene end was trimmed by 1 base and the J gene end by 10 bases; junction bases not matched to a gene: 8. This CDR3 comprises 15 residues. Germline CDR1 reads SGHTS; CDR2 reads YDEGEE. The CDR3 protein is CASSLLGTEVSPLHF. CDR3 DNA sequence: TGTGCCAGCAGCTTGCTCGGGACAGAGGTGTCACCCCTCCACTTT.

The V gene is TRBV28, the J gene TRBJ1-1; D gene uncertain. The length of the CDR3 is 13 residues. With 3 bases removed from V and 8 bases from J, the gap between germline ends came to 13 bases. The germline V gene encodes CDR1 MDHEN and CDR2 SYDVKM. The CDR3 loop reads CASSFGWTLEAFF. For the CDR3, the DNA is TGTGCCAGCAGTTTCGGTTGGACCCTCGAAGCTTTCTTT.

This chain uses TRBV7-9 with TRBJ2-7, with TRBD1 as a possible D gene (8 bases). The ends were cut back, 3 bases at V and 4 bases at J, with 16 bases in the middle. The germline V gene encodes CDR1 SEHNR and CDR2 FQNEAQ (reference sequence). The CDR3 sequence is 15 residues long. The DNA of the CDR3 is TGTGCCAGCAGCTTCCCCGGACAGGGAGGGTACGAGCAGTACTTC. Translating it yields CASSFPGQGGYEQYF.

The chain combines TRBV3-1 (or the pseudogene TRBV3-2) with TRBJ2-7; the match to TRBD2 covers 11 bases. CDR1 and CDR2 (germline): LGHDT, YNNKEL (reference sequence). The CDR3 length is 18 residues. With 1 base clipped from V and 4 bases from J, the junction kept 12 bases outside the gene matches. The CDR3: CASSQGEGLAAQVYEQYF. In nucleotides, the CDR3 is TGTGCCAGCAGCCAAGGGGAGGGACTAGCGGCTCAGGTGTACGAGCAGTACTTC.

V usage is TRBV7-9 and J usage is TRBJ1-5, with TRBD1 as a possible D gene (6 bases). Germline V gives CDR1 SEHNR, CDR2 FQNEAQ (reference sequence). CDR3 length: 17 residues. Trimming removed 1 base from V and 2 bases from J, with 15 bases in between. This CDR3 reads CASSLGSGGQGNQPQHF. CDR3 nucleotides: TGTGCCAGCAGCTTAGGATCGGGGGGCCAGGGCAATCAGCCCCAGCATTTT.

The chain combines TRBV12-3 or TRBV12-4 with TRBJ1-1; D gene unclear. This CDR3 is 12 amino acids long. Trimming shortened V by 8 bases and J by 1 base, and 8 bases separated the two germline ends. This CDR3 reads CASAGTNTEAFF. The DNA of the CDR3 is TGTGCCAGCGCGGGTACGAACACTGAAGCTTTCTTT.

J is TRBJ2-1 and V is TRBV30; tentative D call: TRBD1 (5 bases). The germline CDR1 and CDR2 sequences are GTSNPN and SVGIG (reference sequence). The CDR3 is 12 amino acids. Trimming stripped 7 bases from V and 6 bases from J, with 13 bases between. In DNA form, the CDR3 reads TGTGCCTTTAGAGCTGGGGCCAATGAGCAGTTCTTC. This sequence encodes CAFRAGANEQFF. Full variable domain (missing parts from reference TRBV30 and TRBJ2-1): SQTIHQWPATLVQPVGSPLSLECTVEGTSNPNLYWYRQAAGRGLQLLFYSVGIGQISSEVPQNLSASRPQDRQFILSSKKLLLSDSGFYLCAFRAGANEQFFGPGTRLTVL.

J is TRBJ1-1 and V is TRBV14; possible D gene TRBD1, 6 bases. Germline V gene lookup returns CDR1 SGHDN and CDR2 FVKESK. V lost 1 base and J 5 bases, leaving 20 bases between the germline ends. This CDR3 is built from 17 residues. The CDR3 nucleotides are TGTGCCAGCAGCCAAGTCCCTCCCTACCAGGGGCGGACTGAAGCTTTCTTT. Its protein is CASSQVPPYQGRTEAFF.

The CDR3 here is CASSMQRTPDNEQFF. The CDR3 DNA follows: TGTGCCAGCAGCATGCAACGGACCCCCGACAATGAGCAGTTCTTC. V is TRBV11-1 and J is TRBJ2-1; D gene ambiguous. CDR1 and CDR2 from the germline V gene are SGHAT and FQDESV (reference sequence). The CDR3 length is 15 residues. Trimming took off 5 bases at V and 5 bases at J, with 16 bases between the two ends.

The genes are TRBV20-1 and TRBJ2-1; 7 nucleotides align to TRBD2. The germline V gene has CDR1 DFQATT and CDR2 SNEGSKA (reference sequence). J lost 6 bases, V lost 3 bases, and 11 bases had no gene match. There are 15 residues in the CDR3. CDR3 sequence: CSASQAGSKGNEQFF. CDR3 nucleotide sequence: TGCAGTGCTAGTCAAGCGGGGTCTAAGGGCAATGAGCAGTTCTTC.

The V call is TRBV3-1 (or the pseudogene TRBV3-2), the J call TRBJ2-7, with D hard to call. The CDR3 has 13 amino acids. Germline V gene data show CDR1 as LGHDT and CDR2 as YNNKEL (reference sequence). V lost 0 bases, J lost 3 bases, and 6 bases lay in between. CDR3 protein: CASSQDSGYEQYF. CDR3 DNA: TGTGCCAGCAGCCAAGATTCGGGCTACGAGCAGTACTTC.

The chain joins TRBV9 to TRBJ1-6; 7 nucleotides align to TRBD1. This CDR3 region has 18 residues. The V gene end was trimmed by 5 bases and the J gene end by 0 bases; junction bases not matched to a gene: 11. The germline gives CDR1 SGDLS, CDR2 YYNGEE. The chain's CDR3 is CASSLEGQMSSYNSPLHF. CDR3 bases: TGTGCCAGCAGTCTAGAGGGACAGATGAGCTCCTATAATTCACCCCTCCACTTT.

The gene calls are TRBV5-1 and TRBJ2-1; 8 bases are a match to TRBD2. Looked up from germline, CDR1 is SGHRS and CDR2 is YFSETQ. Germline trimming cut 0 bases from V and 2 bases from J; bases unmatched to any gene: 4. The CDR3 has 16 amino acids. The DNA for the CDR3 is TGCGCCAGCAGCTTGGGACTAGCGAATACCTACAATGAGCAGTTCTTC. Translation: CASSLGLANTYNEQFF.

The chain joins TRBV12-3 or TRBV12-4 to TRBJ1-5; D is unresolved. There are 12 residues in the CDR3. Deletions cut 8 bases from V and 3 bases from J, with 8 bases between. DNA for the CDR3: TGTGCCAGCTCAGAAGCCAATCAGCCCCAGCATTTT. This translates into CASSEANQPQHF.

This chain links TRBV25-1 with TRBJ2-7; weak D call: TRBD2 (5 bases). The CDR3 has 13 amino acids. Germline CDR1 MGHDK, CDR2 SYGVNS. The V and J ends lost 4 bases and 0 bases respectively, with 7 bases between them. CDR3 residues: CASSVGSSYEQYF. CDR3 bases: TGTGCCAGCAGTGTTGGGAGCTCCTACGAGCAGTACTTC.

This clone occurred once. The J gene is TRBJ1-1, the V gene TRBV3-1 (or the pseudogene TRBV3-2); no definite D call. There are 13 residues in the CDR3. V lost 2 bases, J lost 4 bases, and 8 bases lay in between. Germline assignment: CDR1 LGHDT and CDR2 YNNKEL (reference sequence). The CDR3 nucleotides are TGTGCCAGCAGCCAATGGTCCCCCACTGAAGCTTTCTTT. Residues: CASSQWSPTEAFF.

The chain joins TRBV7-8 to TRBJ1-5, with 7 bases matching TRBD1. The junction had 10 bases not matched to a gene; V was cut back by 5 bases and J by 6 bases. Germline lookup yields CDR1 SGHVS and CDR2 FQNEAQ. CDR3 length: 15 amino acids. As DNA, the CDR3 is TGTGCCAGCAGCACCATACAGGGGATACCTCAGCCCCAGCATTTT. Its translation is CASSTIQGIPQPQHF.

This sequence joins TRBV29-1 and TRBJ2-2; 7 bases are a match to TRBD1. The germline V gene encodes CDR1 SQVTM and CDR2 ANQGSEA. J was trimmed by 0 bases and V by 6 bases; bases with no gene match: 1. This CDR3 has 13 amino acids. In nucleotides, the CDR3 is TGCAGCGTGGGACAGACGAACACCGGGGAGCTGTTTTTT. It encodes CSVGQTNTGELFF.

The chain joins TRBV14 to TRBJ2-2; 9 bases match TRBD1. Germline CDR1 is SGHDN and CDR2 is FVKESK. V trimming: 4 bases; J trimming: 4 bases; junction bases outside the gene matches: 4. The CDR3 has 15 residues. The CDR3 spells CASSRRDRVTGELFF. The CDR3 DNA reads TGTGCCAGCAGCCGTCGGGACAGGGTCACCGGGGAGCTGTTTTTT.

The chain has TRBV30 and TRBJ2-7; possibly TRBD1 or TRBD2 for D (5 bases each). The CDR3 loop spans 14 amino acids. Deletions cut 4 bases from V and 0 bases from J, with 13 bases between. Germline CDR1 is GTSNPN and CDR2 is SVGIG (reference sequence). The chain's CDR3 is CAWTPGRSSYEQYF. For the CDR3, the DNA is TGTGCCTGGACACCGGGGCGGAGCTCCTACGAGCAGTACTTC. Complete variable domain (other parts from reference TRBV30 and TRBJ2-7): SQTIHQWPATLVQPVGSPLSLECTVEGTSNPNLYWYRQAAGRGLQLLFYSVGIGQISSEVPQNLSASRPQDRQFILSSKKLLLSDSGFYLCAWTPGRSSYEQYFGPGTRLTVT.

The V call is TRBV7-3, the J call TRBJ2-1; weak D call: TRBD1 (5 bases). Germline CDR1 is SGHTA and CDR2 is FQGTGA. V was clipped by 1 base and J by 4 bases, with 17 bases between them. This CDR3 is built from 17 residues. The CDR3 DNA reads as TGTGCCAGCAGCTTAAGGGCCAGGGAATCCCCATACAATGAGCAGTTCTTC. Protein sequence: CASSLRARESPYNEQFF.

The chain has TRBV11-3 and TRBJ2-1; no reliable D call. Trimming pared 0 bases from V and 3 bases from J, leaving 6 bases between. CDR1 is SGHNT, CDR2 YENEEA, per germline. The CDR3 totals 14 residues. The chain's CDR3 is CASSLDPIYNEQFF. The CDR3 bases are TGTGCCAGCAGCTTAGATCCGATCTACAATGAGCAGTTCTTC.

The chain carries TRBV6-2 or TRBV6-3 and TRBJ2-5, with TRBD2 identical over 8 bases. Germline V gene sequence: CDR1 MNHEY, CDR2 SVGEGT. CDR3 length equals 16 residues. The V and J ends lost 0 bases and 4 bases, in that order; junction bases with no gene match: 7. The CDR3 nucleotides read TGTGCCAGCAGTTACTCTGTGTTCGGGAGGGGAGAGACCCAGTACTTC. It encodes CASSYSVFGRGETQYF.

This rearrangement joins TRBV30 to TRBJ1-1; no reliable D call. Germline assignment: CDR1 GTSNPN and CDR2 SVGIG (reference sequence). Trimming took off 5 bases at V and 7 bases at J, with 11 bases between the two ends. This CDR3 region has 11 residues. CDR3 DNA: TGTGCCTGGTTTGCGCCAAGTGAAGCTTTCTTT. This sequence encodes CAWFAPSEAFF.

The rearrangement joins TRBV5-1 to TRBJ1-2; D unresolved. V lost 0 bases to trimming and J lost 1 base, with 4 bases between them. Germline V gene lookup returns CDR1 SGHRS and CDR2 YFSETQ. This CDR3 comprises 13 residues. CDR3 sequence: CASSLAVNYGYTF. The CDR3 DNA reads as TGCGCCAGCAGCTTGGCAGTTAACTATGGCTACACCTTC.

V usage is TRBV14 and J usage is TRBJ2-3; D gene unclear. The CDR3 length is 15 residues. Trimming pared 3 bases from V and 4 bases from J, leaving 14 bases between. The germline CDR1 and CDR2 sequences are SGHDN and FVKESK. The CDR3 spells CASSHPGLGADTQYF. CDR3 DNA: TGTGCCAGCAGCCATCCCGGGCTAGGCGCAGATACGCAGTATTTT.

V is TRBV27 and J is TRBJ1-2, with D hard to call. Germline-derived CDR1 and CDR2 are MNHEY and SMNVEV (reference sequence). This CDR3 spans 11 amino acids. Trimming took 9 bases from V and 8 from J, leaving 13 bases between them. The CDR3 reads CASINDPGYTF. CDR3 in DNA: TGTGCCAGTATCAACGACCCGGGCTACACCTTC.

This sequence joins TRBV2 and TRBJ1-2, with D perhaps matching TRBD1 (6 bases). The length of the CDR3 is 15 residues. V dropped 10 bases and J dropped 4 bases, with 22 bases sitting between them. Per germline, CDR1 SNHLY and CDR2 FYNNEI. The CDR3 sequence: CATSIGGGAGYGYTF. The CDR3 DNA sequence: TGTGCCACCTCAATCGGCGGGGGGGCTGGCTATGGCTACACCTTC.

In this sample, this clone turned up a few times. An end of the junction does not agree with germline; a read error may underlie this. The CDR3 reads CLSGGIYGYTF. In DNA, the CDR3 is TGCCTATCGGGGGGAATCTATGGCTACACCTTC. The chain links TRBV19 to TRBJ1-2; tentatively, D is TRBD1 (5 bases). This CDR3 is built from 11 residues. Germline lookup yields CDR1 LNHDA and CDR2 SQIVND (reference sequence). The variable domain in full, with the rest retrieved from reference TRBV19 and TRBJ1-2, is DGGITQSPKYLFRKEGQNVTLSCEQNLNHDAMYWYRQDPGQGLRLIYYSQIVNDFQKGDIAEGYSVSREKKESFPLTVTSAQKNPTAFYLCLSGGIYGYTFGSGTRLTVV.